This TCR beta chain was captured in a study of identical twins. Study outcomes and limitations: Whereas memory repertoires showed no such difference, abundant cord blood beta clonotypes carried fewer insertions.

TCRdb redid the calling of the 5' RACE reads with MiXCR, one entry per CDR3 protein. The table records 230,000 or so distinct CDR3 sequences, around 8.8% of them present only once. As regards this clonotype: Its antigen is not known. This sequence may be a read error, since a much larger clone differs from it by one base.

This CDR3 has 13 amino acids. Per the germline V gene, CDR1 is MGHDK and CDR2 is SYGVNS. The same data also went into a second study, on yellow fever vaccine responses in identical twins.

The source is a woman aged 18-29 years in good health. The chain couples TRBV25-1 to TRBJ2-1; D is uncertain. The sample consisted of CD8+ T cells sorted from blood. CDR3 DNA: TGTGCCAGCAGTGAATACCCGGCAGACGAGCAGCTCTTC. Translating gives CASSEYPADEQLF.